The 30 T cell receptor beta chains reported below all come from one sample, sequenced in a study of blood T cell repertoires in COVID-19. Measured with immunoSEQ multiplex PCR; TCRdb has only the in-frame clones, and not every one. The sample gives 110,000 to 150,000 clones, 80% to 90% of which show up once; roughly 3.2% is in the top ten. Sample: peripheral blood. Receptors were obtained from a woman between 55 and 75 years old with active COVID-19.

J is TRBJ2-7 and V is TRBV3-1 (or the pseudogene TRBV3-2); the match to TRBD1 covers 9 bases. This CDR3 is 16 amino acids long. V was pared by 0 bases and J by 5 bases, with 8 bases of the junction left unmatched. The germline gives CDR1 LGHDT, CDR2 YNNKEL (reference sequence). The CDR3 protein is CASSQDPGTGTHEQYF. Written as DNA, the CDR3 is TGTGCCAGCAGCCAAGACCCCGGGACAGGGACGCACGAGCAGTACTTC.

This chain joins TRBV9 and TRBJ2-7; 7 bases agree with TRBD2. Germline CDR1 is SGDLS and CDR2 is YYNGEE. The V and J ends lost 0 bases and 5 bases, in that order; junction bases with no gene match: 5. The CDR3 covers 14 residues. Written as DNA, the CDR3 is TGTGCCAGCAGCGTAGACCCGGGACTAAACGAGCAGTACTTC. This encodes CASSVDPGLNEQYF.

The CDR3, as DNA: TGTGCCAGCAGCTTGGTTTTGTCCGGGAGGGGATCACCCCTCCACTTT. Translated: CASSLVLSGRGSPLHF. The genes are TRBV5-8 and TRBJ1-6, with a possible D match to TRBD1 (5 bases). The V gene lost 0 bases and the J gene lost 10 bases, with 17 bases spanning the gap. The CDR3 length is 16 residues. CDR1 SGHTS and CDR2 YDEGEE come from the germline V gene.

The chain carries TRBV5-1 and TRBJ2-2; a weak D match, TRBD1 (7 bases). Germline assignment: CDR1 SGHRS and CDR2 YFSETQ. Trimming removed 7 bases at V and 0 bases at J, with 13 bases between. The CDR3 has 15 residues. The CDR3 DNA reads TGCGCCAGCGGGCCAGGGGGGACGAACACCGGGGAGCTGTTTTTT. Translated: CASGPGGTNTGELFF.

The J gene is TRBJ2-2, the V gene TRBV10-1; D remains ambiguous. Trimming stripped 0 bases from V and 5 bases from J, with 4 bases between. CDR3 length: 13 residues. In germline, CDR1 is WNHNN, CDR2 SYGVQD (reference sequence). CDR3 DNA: TGCGCCAGCAGTGAGTCGACAACCGGGGAGCTGTTTTTT. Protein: CASSESTTGELFF.

CDR3: CASSLVAAHEQYF. CDR3 DNA sequence: TGCGCCAGCAGCTTGGTAGCGGCCCACGAGCAGTACTTC. This chain connects TRBV5-1 to TRBJ2-7; maybe TRBD2 (6 bases). The germline gives CDR1 SGHRS, CDR2 YFSETQ. CDR3 length: 13 residues. The ends were cut back, 0 bases at V and 5 bases at J, with 9 bases in the middle.

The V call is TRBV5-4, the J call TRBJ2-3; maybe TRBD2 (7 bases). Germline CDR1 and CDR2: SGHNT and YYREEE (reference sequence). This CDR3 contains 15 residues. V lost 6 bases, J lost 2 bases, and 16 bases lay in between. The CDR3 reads CASKVQGRVTDTQYF. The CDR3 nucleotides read TGTGCCAGCAAGGTTCAGGGGAGGGTCACAGATACGCAGTATTTT.

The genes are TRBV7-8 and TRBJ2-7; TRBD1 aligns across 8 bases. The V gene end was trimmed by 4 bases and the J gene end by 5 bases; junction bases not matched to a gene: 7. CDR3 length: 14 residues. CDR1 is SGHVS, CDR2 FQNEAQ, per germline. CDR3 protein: CASSSGQGSDEQYF. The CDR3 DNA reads TGTGCCAGCAGCTCCGGACAGGGTTCCGACGAGCAGTACTTC.

This CDR3 reads CASSYSGGNSPLHF. Here the CDR3 DNA reads TGTGCCAGCAGTTACTCAGGGGGAAATTCACCCCTCCACTTT. The chain combines TRBV6-5 with TRBJ1-6, with D tentatively TRBD1 (6 bases). CDR1 is MNHEY and CDR2 is SVGAGI in the germline V gene. The CDR3 totals 14 residues. Trimming cost V 0 bases and J 7 bases, with 7 bases left between them.

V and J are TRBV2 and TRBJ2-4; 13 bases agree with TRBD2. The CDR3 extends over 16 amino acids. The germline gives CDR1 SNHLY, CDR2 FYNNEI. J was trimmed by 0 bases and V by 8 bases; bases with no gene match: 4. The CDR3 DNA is TGTGCCAGCGGGGGACTAGCGGGGATAGCCAAAAACATTCAGTACTTC. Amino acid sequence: CASGGLAGIAKNIQYF.

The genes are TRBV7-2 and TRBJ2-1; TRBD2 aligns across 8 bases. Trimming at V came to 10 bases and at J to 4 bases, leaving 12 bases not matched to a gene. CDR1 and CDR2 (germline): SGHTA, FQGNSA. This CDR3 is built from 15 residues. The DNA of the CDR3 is TGTGCCATTTGGTATAGCGGGATCTCTTACAATGAGCAGTTCTTC. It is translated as CAIWYSGISYNEQFF.

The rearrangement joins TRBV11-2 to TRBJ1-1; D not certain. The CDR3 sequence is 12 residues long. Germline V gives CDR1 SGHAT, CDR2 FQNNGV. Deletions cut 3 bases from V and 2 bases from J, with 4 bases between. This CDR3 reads CASSFSNTEAFF. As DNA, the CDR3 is TGTGCCAGCAGCTTCTCCAACACTGAAGCTTTCTTT.

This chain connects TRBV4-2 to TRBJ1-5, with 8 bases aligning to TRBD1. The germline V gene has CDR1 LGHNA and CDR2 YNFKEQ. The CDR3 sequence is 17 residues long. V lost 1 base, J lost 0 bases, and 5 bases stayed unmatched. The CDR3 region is CASSQGDRQYSNQPQHF. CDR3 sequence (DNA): TGTGCCAGCAGCCAAGGGGACAGGCAATATAGCAATCAGCCCCAGCATTTT.

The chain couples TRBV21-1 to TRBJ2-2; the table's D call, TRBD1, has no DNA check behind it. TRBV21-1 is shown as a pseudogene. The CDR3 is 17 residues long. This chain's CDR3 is CASSPRGWPGGTGELFF. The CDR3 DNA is TGTGCCAGCAGCCCGAGAGGTTGGCCAGGGGGCACCGGGGAGCTGTTTTTT.

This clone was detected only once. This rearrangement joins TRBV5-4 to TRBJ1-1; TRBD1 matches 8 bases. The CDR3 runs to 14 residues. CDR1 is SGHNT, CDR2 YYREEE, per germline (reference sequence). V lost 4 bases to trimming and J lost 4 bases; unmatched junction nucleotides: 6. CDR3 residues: CASSINRGITEAFF. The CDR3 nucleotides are TGTGCCAGCAGCATCAACAGGGGGATCACTGAAGCTTTCTTT.

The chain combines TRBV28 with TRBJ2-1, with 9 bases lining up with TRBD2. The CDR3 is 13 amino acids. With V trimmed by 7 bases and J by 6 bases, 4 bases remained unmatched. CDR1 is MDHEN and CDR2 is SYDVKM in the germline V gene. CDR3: CASKTSGTNEQFF. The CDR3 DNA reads TGTGCCAGCAAGACTAGCGGCACCAATGAGCAGTTCTTC.

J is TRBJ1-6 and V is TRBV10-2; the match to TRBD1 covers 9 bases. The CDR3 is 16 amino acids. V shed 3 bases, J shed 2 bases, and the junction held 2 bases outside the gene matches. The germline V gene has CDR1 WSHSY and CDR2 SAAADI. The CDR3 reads CASSEWTGAYNSPLHF. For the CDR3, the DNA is TGCGCCAGCAGTGAATGGACAGGGGCCTATAATTCACCCCTCCACTTT.

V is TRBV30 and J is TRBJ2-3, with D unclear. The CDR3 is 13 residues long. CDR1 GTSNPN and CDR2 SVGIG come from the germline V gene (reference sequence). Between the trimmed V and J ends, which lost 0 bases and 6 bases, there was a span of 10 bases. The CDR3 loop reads CAWSVHPSDTQYF. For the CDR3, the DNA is TGTGCCTGGAGTGTACATCCCTCGGATACGCAGTATTTT.

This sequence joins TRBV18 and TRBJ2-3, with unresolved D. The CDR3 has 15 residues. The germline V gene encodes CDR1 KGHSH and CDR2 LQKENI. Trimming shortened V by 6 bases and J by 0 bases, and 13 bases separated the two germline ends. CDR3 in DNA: TGTGCCAGCTCGCCCCCGGAGCTGAGCACAGATACGCAGTATTTT. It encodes CASSPPELSTDTQYF.

CDR3 protein: CASSEAGQNYGYTF. CDR3 DNA: TGTGCCAGCAGTGAAGCGGGCCAGAACTATGGCTACACCTTC. The rearrangement joins TRBV2 to TRBJ1-2; D is ambiguous. CDR3 length: 14 residues. V shed 0 bases and J shed 2 bases, with 7 bases lying between them. Germline CDR1 is SNHLY and CDR2 is FYNNEI.

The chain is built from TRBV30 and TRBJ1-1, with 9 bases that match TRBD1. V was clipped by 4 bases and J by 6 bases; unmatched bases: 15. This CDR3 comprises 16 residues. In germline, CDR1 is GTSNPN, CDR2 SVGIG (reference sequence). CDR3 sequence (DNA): TGTGCCTGGACGTACAGCCTTACAGGGGGCGGGTCTGAAGCTTTCTTT. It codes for CAWTYSLTGGGSEAFF.

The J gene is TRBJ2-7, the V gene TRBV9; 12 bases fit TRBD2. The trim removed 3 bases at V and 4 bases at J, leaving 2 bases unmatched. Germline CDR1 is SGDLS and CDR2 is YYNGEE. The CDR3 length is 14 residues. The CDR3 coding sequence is TGTGCCAGCAGCGATGGACTAGCGGGATACGAGCAGTACTTC. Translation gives CASSDGLAGYEQYF.

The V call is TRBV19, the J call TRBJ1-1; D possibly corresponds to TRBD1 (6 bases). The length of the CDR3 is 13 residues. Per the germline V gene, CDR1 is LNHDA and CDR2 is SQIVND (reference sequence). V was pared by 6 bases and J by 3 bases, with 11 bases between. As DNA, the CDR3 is TGTGCCAGTAGGTTCTACAGGGACACTGAAGCTTTCTTT. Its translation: CASRFYRDTEAFF.

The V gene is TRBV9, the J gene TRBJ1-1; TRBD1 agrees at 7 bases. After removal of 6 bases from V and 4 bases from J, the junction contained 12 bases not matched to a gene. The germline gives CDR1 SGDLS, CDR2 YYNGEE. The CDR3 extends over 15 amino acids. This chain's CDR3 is CASTPPGGTVTEAFF. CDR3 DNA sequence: TGTGCCAGCACCCCGCCGGGTGGGACAGTCACTGAAGCTTTCTTT. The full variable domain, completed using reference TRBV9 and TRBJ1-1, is DSGVTQTPKHLITATGQRVTLRCSPRSGDLSVYWYQQSLDQGLQFLIQYYNGEERAKGNILERFSAQQFPDLHSELNLSSLELGDSALYFCASTPPGGTVTEAFFGQGTRLTVV.

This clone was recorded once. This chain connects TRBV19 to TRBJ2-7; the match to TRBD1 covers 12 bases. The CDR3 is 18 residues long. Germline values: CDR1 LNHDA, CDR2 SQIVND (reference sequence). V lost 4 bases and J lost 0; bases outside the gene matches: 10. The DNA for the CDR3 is TGTGCCAGTAGTAAGGGGCGGGGACAGGGGGCTTCCTCCTACGAGCAGTACTTC. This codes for CASSKGRGQGASSYEQYF.

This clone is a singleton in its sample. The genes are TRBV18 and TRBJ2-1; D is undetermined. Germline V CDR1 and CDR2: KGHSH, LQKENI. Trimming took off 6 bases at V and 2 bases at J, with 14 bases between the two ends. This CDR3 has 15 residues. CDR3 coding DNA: TGTGCCAGCTCTCTTAACCCAACAACCTACAATGAGCAGTTCTTC. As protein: CASSLNPTTYNEQFF.

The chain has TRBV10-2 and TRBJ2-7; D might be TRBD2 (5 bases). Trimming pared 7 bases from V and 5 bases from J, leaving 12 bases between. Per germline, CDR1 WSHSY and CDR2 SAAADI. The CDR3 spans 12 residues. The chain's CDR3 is CASKGPGDEQYF. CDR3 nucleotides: TGCGCCAGCAAAGGCCCCGGGGACGAGCAGTACTTC.

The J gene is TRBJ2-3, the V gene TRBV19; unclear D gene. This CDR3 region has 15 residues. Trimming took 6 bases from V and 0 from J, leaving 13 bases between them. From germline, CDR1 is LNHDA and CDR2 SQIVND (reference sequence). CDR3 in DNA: TGTGCCAGTAGACACCTCCCCGGGAGCACAGATACGCAGTATTTT. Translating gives CASRHLPGSTDTQYF.

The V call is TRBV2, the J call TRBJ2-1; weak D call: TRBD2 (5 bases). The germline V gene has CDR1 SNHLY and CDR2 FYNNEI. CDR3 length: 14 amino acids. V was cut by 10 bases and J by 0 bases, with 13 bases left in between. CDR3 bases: TGTGCCACCTTGCTGGGAGACTCCTACAATGAGCAGTTCTTC. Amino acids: CATLLGDSYNEQFF.

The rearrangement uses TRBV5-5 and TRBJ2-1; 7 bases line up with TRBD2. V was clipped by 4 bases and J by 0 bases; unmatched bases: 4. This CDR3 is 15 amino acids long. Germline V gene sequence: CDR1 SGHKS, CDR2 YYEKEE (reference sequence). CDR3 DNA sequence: TGTGCCAGCAGCCCTCTAGCGGACTCCTACAATGAGCAGTTCTTC. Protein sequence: CASSPLADSYNEQFF. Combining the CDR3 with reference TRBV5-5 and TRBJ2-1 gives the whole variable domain DAGVTQSPTHLIKTRGQQVTLRCSPISGHKSVSWYQQVLGQGPQFIFQYYEKEERGRGNFPDRFSARQFPNYSSELNVNALLLGDSALYLCASSPLADSYNEQFFGPGTRLTVL.